The present T cell receptor (beta chain) was sequenced within a study of T-cell memory formation after mild COVID-19. Study-level results: Prior to infection, memory already included some responding clones, suggesting cross-reactive memory joined. Day 37-peaking second-wave clones had unconfirmed SARS-CoV-2 specificity. The main location of contracting CD4+ clones was CM and EM, and that of contracting CD8+ clones was EMRA. From day 15 to 85, contracting clones were balanced between CD4 and CD8, whereas later expanders leaned toward CD4+.

Germline V gene data show CDR1 as SGHVS and CDR2 as FNYEAQ. The CDR3 is made up of 16 amino acids. Worth noting for this clonotype: The antigen is not known. One end of the junction fails to match germline, which may point to a read error.

TCRdb passed the 5' RACE reads through MiXCR, listing each CDR3 protein once. The sample has about 320,000 distinct CDR3 sequences, about 13% seen once. This chain connects TRBV7-6 to TRBJ2-2, with 8 bases lining up with TRBD1. The sample was PBMCs or a T cell subset sorted from them (not recorded which). The receptor's source is a man aged 18 to 30 who had mild COVID-19 (a few samples of this study predate the infection). Cell type and time point are not known. CDR3 amino acids: CASSLERTGIAGEMFF. The CDR3 bases are TGTGCCAGCAGCTTAGAGAGGACAGGGATCGCCGGGGAGATGTTTTTT.